Ten or more counts support the clone carrying this T cell receptor beta chain. Antigen unknown. The data originate from a study of CD8 T cells in ankylosing spondylitis. Study results and caveats: Significant enrichment of disease-linked clones was reportedly seen in matched ankylosing spondylitis synovial fluid. Ankylosing spondylitis blood seemed to carry a telltale TCR beta motif made of eight or nine highly homologous variants.

V lost 1 base, J lost 0 bases, and 6 bases lay in between. This CDR3 is built from 14 residues. The germline CDR1 and CDR2 sequences are SGDLS and YYNGEE. TCRdb itself ran the 5' RACE reads through MiXCR, one entry per CDR3 protein. The sample consists of more than 650,000 distinct CDR3 sequences, roughly 12% of them appearing once. The gene calls are TRBV9 and TRBJ2-3, with unresolved D. The clonotype originates from a male donor with ankylosing spondylitis. The specimen was blood, either unsorted or a sorted T cell fraction (not recorded which). CDR3 in amino acids: CASSVLGSTDTQYF. The CDR3 DNA reads TGTGCCAGCAGCGTACTGGGTAGCACAGATACGCAGTATTTT.